This TCR beta chain was identified in a study of blood T cell repertoires in COVID-19. Background on the study: Samples of COVID-19 (acute and convalescent) were obtained from the United States, Italy and Spain.

J lost 4 bases, V lost 5 bases, and 7 bases had no gene match. This CDR3 comprises 14 residues. Germline CDR1 reads LNHDA; CDR2 reads SQIVND (reference sequence). TCRdb's table, derived via immunoSEQ multiplex PCR, lists solely in-frame clones and lacks some. The top ten clones hold around 1.6% of a sample with about 140,000 clones, roughly nine tenths of them seen once. This clone was seen just once. This chain connects TRBV19 to TRBJ2-7, with TRBD1 matching 8 bases. The sequencing sample was made of peripheral blood. The clonotype was recovered from a human donor in a cohort sampled during active COVID-19. CDR3 protein: CASSPGTGPYEQYF. The CDR3 DNA reads TGTGCCAGTAGTCCCGGGACAGGCCCTTACGAGCAGTACTTC.